Below are 12 T cell receptor beta chains sequenced from a single sample in a study of beta chain features in type 1 diabetes. The sequenced template was cDNA made from the entire isolated RNA. TCRdb's table, derived via immunoSEQ multiplex PCR, lists solely in-frame clones and lacks some. The sample contains about 930,000 clones, under 20% of which appear only once. Sequences were obtained from naive CD4+ T cells from blood. Source of these receptors: a woman aged 18-30 years in good health.

In regard to this clone: Other DNA sequences in this specimen translate into the identical CDR3. The chain recombines TRBV18 with TRBJ2-3; D gene ambiguous. With 2 bases removed from V and 1 base from J, the gap between germline ends came to 4 bases. The CDR3 has 13 amino acids. Germline CDR1 is KGHSH and CDR2 is LQKENI. The CDR3 DNA reads TGTGCCAGCTCACCAGGAGGCACAGATACGCAGTATTTT. It codes for CASSPGGTDTQYF. Combining the CDR3 with reference TRBV18 and TRBJ2-3 gives the whole variable domain NAGVMQNPRHLVRRRGQEARLRCSPMKGHSHVYWYRQLPEEGLKFMVYLQKENIIDESGMPKERFSAEFPKEGPSILRIQQVVRGDSAAYFCASSPGGTDTQYFGPGTRLTVL.

The chain links TRBV7-8 to TRBJ2-5; D call uncertain. The CDR3 spans 18 residues. Germline lookup yields CDR1 SGHVS and CDR2 FQNEAQ. V dropped 6 bases and J dropped 0 bases, with 23 bases sitting between them. This CDR3 reads CASSPDLIGGPYQETQYF. CDR3 coding DNA: TGTGCCAGCAGTCCCGACCTAATCGGTGGACCGTACCAAGAGACCCAGTACTTC.

This clone showed up just a few times. This sequence joins TRBV27 and TRBJ2-1, with 13 bases aligning to TRBD2. The CDR3 contains 16 residues. The J segment lost 15 bases and the V segment lost 7 bases, leaving 18 bases of the junction unmatched. Germline assignment: CDR1 MNHEY and CDR2 SMNVEV (reference sequence). For the CDR3, the DNA is TGTGCCAGCACCTCTCGCCCGGGACTAGCGGGATTAAGGCGGTTCTTC. As protein: CASTSRPGLAGLRRFF.

This clone was seen only a few times. This sequence joins TRBV5-6 and TRBJ2-5, with a weak D call TRBD2 (5 bases). TRBJ2-7 matches the DNA end more closely, so the J call is doubtful. From germline, CDR1 is SGHDT and CDR2 YYEEEE. The CDR3 is 14 residues long. The CDR3 bases are TGTGCCAGCAGCTTGACCGGGGTTTACTACGAGCAGTACTTC. This codes for CASSLTGVYYEQYF.

This clone was seen more than once but under ten times. This sequence joins TRBV11-2 and TRBJ2-1; 15 positions agree with TRBD2. The CDR3 runs to 18 residues. Germline V gives CDR1 SGHAT, CDR2 FQNNGV. Trimming removed 4 bases from V and 5 bases from J; junction bases left unmatched: 9. The CDR3 region has the DNA TGTGCCAGCAGCTGGGGACTAGCGGGAGGCCTTATGGACAATGAGCAGTTCTTC. Its protein product is CASSWGLAGGLMDNEQFF.

This clone has more than one count but fewer than ten. This sequence joins TRBV4-2 and TRBJ2-3; D remains ambiguous. Trimming removed 0 bases from V and 0 bases from J, with 10 bases in between. CDR3 length: 16 residues. Germline V gene sequence: CDR1 LGHNA, CDR2 YNFKEQ. The CDR3 spells CASSQERRQSTDTQYF. The CDR3 DNA reads as TGTGCCAGCAGCCAAGAACGGCGGCAGAGCACAGATACGCAGTATTTT.

V usage is TRBV7-9 and J usage is TRBJ1-5; perhaps TRBD1 as D (5 bases). CDR3 size: 16 residues. Germline lookup yields CDR1 SEHNR and CDR2 FQNEAQ (reference sequence). The V and J ends lost 4 bases and 2 bases respectively, with 15 bases between them. The CDR3 sequence: CASSSDTRRGNQPQHF. In nucleotides, the CDR3 is TGTGCCAGCAGCTCGGACACCCGGAGGGGCAATCAGCCCCAGCATTTT.

The chain carries TRBV2 and TRBJ2-3; D unclear. V was clipped by 5 bases and J by 5 bases, with 11 bases between them. CDR1 is SNHLY, CDR2 FYNNEI, per germline. CDR3 size: 13 residues. CDR3 nucleotide sequence: TGTGCCAGCAGTTTTAATGAGAGAGATACGCAGTATTTT. Protein sequence: CASSFNERDTQYF.

The chain links TRBV28 to TRBJ2-3; possibly TRBD2 for D (8 bases). The CDR3 sequence is 16 residues long. Germline loops: CDR1 MDHEN, CDR2 SYDVKM. With 1 base removed from V and 5 bases from J, the gap between germline ends came to 16 bases. Here the CDR3 reads CASSLSGGGKRDTQYF. In DNA, the CDR3 is TGTGCCAGCAGTTTATCGGGAGGGGGCAAGAGAGATACGCAGTATTTT. The whole variable domain, filled in from reference TRBV28 and TRBJ2-3, reads DVKVTQSSRYLVKRTGEKVFLECVQDMDHENMFWYRQDPGLGLRLIYFSYDVKMKEKGDIPEGYSVSREKKERFSLILESASTNQTSMYLCASSLSGGGKRDTQYFGPGTRLTVL.

This clone was counted between two and nine times. The CDR3, as DNA: TGTGCCAGCAGCAGGACAGGGGAGGAGACCCAGTACTTC. It specifies CASSRTGEETQYF. The V and J genes are TRBV6-6 and TRBJ2-5, with 9 nucleotides matching TRBD1. Trimming cost V 6 bases and J 5 bases; bases outside gene matches: 4. The CDR3 is made up of 13 amino acids. CDR1 is MNHNY and CDR2 is SVGAGI in the germline V gene (reference sequence).

The genes are TRBV5-8 and TRBJ1-5, with D tentatively TRBD1 (5 bases). Germline-derived CDR1 and CDR2 are SGHTS and YDEGEE. V shed 0 bases and J shed 5 bases, with 9 bases lying between them. This CDR3 is 14 amino acids long. The CDR3 DNA sequence: TGTGCCAGCAGCTTGGTGGGAGGGGATCAGCCCCAGCATTTT. Translated, it gives CASSLVGGDQPQHF.

This clone appeared a few times. The chain recombines TRBV6-6 with TRBJ2-1; unclear D gene. The ends were cut back, 0 bases at V and 2 bases at J, with 8 bases in the middle. The CDR3 contains 15 residues. The germline gives CDR1 MNHNY, CDR2 SVGAGI (reference sequence). The CDR3 bases are TGTGCCAGCAGTTACTCGGACGGAACCTACAATGAGCAGTTCTTC. It translates to CASSYSDGTYNEQFF.